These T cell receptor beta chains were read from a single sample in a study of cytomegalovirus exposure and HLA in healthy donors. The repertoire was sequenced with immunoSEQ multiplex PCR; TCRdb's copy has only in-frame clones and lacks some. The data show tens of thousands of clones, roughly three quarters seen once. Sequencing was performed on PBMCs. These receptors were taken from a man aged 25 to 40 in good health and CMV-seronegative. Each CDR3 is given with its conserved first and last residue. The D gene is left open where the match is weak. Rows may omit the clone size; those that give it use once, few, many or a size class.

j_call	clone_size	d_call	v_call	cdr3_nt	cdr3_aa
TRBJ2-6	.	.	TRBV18	TGTGCCAGCTCACCACTTGCAGGGGACTCTGGGGCCAACGTCCTGACTTTC	CASSPLAGDSGANVLTF
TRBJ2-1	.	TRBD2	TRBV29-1	TGCAGCGTTGAACTGACTAGCGGGAGGGAGGGTGAGCAGTTCTTC	CSVELTSGREGEQFF
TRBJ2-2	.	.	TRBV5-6	TGTGCCAGCAGACTAACACGGATGAACACCGGGGAGCTGTTTTTT	CASRLTRMNTGELFF
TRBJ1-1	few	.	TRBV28	TGTGCCAGCAGCCCGGTAACAGGAGAAGCTTTCTTT	CASSPVTGEAFF
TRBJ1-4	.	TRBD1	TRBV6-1	TGTGCCAGCAGTCCCCCGACAGGGGGCAGTGAAAAACTGTTTTTT	CASSPPTGGSEKLFF
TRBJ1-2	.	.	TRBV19	TGTGCCAGTAGTATAGGACTCAGGGACAGCTACACCTTC	CASSIGLRDSYTF
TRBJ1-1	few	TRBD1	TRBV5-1	TGCGCCAGCAGCTCGATAGGGACAGACGACACTGAAGCTTTCTTT	CASSSIGTDDTEAFF
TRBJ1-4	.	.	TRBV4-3	TGCGCCAGCAGCCAAGACCTGGGCAGGCTTGAAAAACTGTTTTTT	CASSQDLGRLEKLFF
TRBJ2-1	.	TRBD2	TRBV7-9	TGTGCCAGCAGCTTATACCCGCCGGGGGGGGATTCCTACAATGAGCAGTTCTTC	CASSLYPPGGDSYNEQFF
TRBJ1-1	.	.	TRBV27	TGTGCCAGCAGCCCTGCGGGTTGGTCGGAAGCTTTCTTT	CASSPAGWSEAFF
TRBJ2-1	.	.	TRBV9	TGTGCCAGCAGCGTAGGACTCAACAATGAGCAGTTCTTC	CASSVGLNNEQFF
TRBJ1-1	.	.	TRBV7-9	TGTGCCAGCAGCTTAGCCAGGGTGACTGAAGCTTTCTTT	CASSLARVTEAFF
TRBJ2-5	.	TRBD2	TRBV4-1	TGCGCCAGCAGCCAAGTGATAGCGGGACGGCAGACCCAGTACTTC	CASSQVIAGRQTQYF
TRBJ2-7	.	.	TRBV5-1	TGCGCCAGCAGCGTCCGGACAGCGTCCTCCTACGAGCAGTACTTC	CASSVRTASSYEQYF
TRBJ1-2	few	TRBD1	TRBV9	TGTGCCAGCAGCGCTCCGGGACAGGGGTTCGGCGGCTACACCTTC	CASSAPGQGFGGYTF
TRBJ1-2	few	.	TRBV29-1	TGCAGCGTTGAAGAGTTTGGTTGGACAAGCTATGGCTACACCTTC	CSVEEFGWTSYGYTF
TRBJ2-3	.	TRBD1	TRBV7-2	TGTGCCAGCAGCCGAAACAGGGGATTCACAGATACGCAGTATTTT	CASSRNRGFTDTQYF
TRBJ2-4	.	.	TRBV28	TGTGCCAGCAGTACATCGGACAGAAACCAGTACTTC	CASSTSDRNQYF
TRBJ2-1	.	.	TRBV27	TGTGCCAGCAGTTTAAGCGGTTCCCCGGGGAGGGGGGGCGATGAGCAGTTCTTC	CASSLSGSPGRGGDEQFF
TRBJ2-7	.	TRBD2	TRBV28	TGTGCCAGCAGGGCGGGAGGCGGGTACGAGCAGTACTTC	CASRAGGGYEQYF
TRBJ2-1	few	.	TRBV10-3	TGTGCCACCGTACAGGGAATTGGCAATGAGCAGTTCTTC	CATVQGIGNEQFF
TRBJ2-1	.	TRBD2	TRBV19	TGTGCCAGTAGCACGACTAGCGGGAATTTCGATGAGCAGTTCTTC	CASSTTSGNFDEQFF
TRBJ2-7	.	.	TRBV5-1	TGCGCCAGCAGCCAGGATACCTACGAGCAGTACTTC	CASSQDTYEQYF
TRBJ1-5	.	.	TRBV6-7	TGTGCCATACAGGGTCGGCAGCCCCAGCATTTT	CAIQGRQPQHF
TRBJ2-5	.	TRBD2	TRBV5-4	TGTGCCAGCAGCCGCCAGGGACTAGCGCGGTCGGAGACCCAGTACTTC	CASSRQGLARSETQYF
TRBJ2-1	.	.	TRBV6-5	TGTGCCAGCAGTTACTACGGGTACAATGAGCAGTTCTTC	CASSYYGYNEQFF
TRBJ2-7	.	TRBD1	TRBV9	TGTGCCAGCAGCGAGGGACAGGCCACCTCCTACGAGCAGTACTTC	CASSEGQATSYEQYF
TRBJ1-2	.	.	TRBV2	TGTGCCAGCGGGGGGGCACATGGCTACACCTTC	CASGGAHGYTF
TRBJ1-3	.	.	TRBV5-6	TGTGCCAGCAGCTGGGCCTCTGGAAACACCATATATTTT	CASSWASGNTIYF
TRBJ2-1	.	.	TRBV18	TGTGCCAGCTCACGAATTCCGGGGTCCAAGGGCAATGAGCAGTTCTTC	CASSRIPGSKGNEQFF
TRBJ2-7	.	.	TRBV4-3	TGCGCCAGCAGCCAAACGATACTCGGACAGTCCTACGAGCAGTACTTC	CASSQTILGQSYEQYF
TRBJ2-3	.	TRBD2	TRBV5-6	TGTGCCAGCAGCTTGGCGGGAGGGGCCTCGGATACGCAGTATTTT	CASSLAGGASDTQYF
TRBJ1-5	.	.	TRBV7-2	TGTGCCAGCAGCTTTTCGAATCAGCCCCAGCATTTT	CASSFSNQPQHF
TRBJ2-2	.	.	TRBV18	TGTGCCAGCTCATTCCCCGGGACATCCGGGGAGCTGTTTTTT	CASSFPGTSGELFF
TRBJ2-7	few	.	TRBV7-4	TGTGCCAGCAGCTTAGAGGGGGGACAGATTTCCTACGAGCAGTACTTC	CASSLEGGQISYEQYF
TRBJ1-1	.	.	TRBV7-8	TGTGCCAGCACTTATAACCCCCGGGCAGGGCGGAACACTGAAGCTTTCTTT	CASTYNPRAGRNTEAFF
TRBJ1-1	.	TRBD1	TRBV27	TGTGCCAGCAGTGGACAGGGGGCGCAAAGGGCTTTCTTT	CASSGQGAQRAFF
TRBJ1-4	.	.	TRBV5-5	TGTGCCAGCATCCTGGGGGGGTCGGATGAAAAACTGTTTTTT	CASILGGSDEKLFF
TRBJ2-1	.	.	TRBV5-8	TGTGCCAGCAGCCCCTCAGGCCTGGAGCAGTTCTTC	CASSPSGLEQFF
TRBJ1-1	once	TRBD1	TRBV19	TGTGCCAGTAGTACACTGACAGGGGCGGACACTGAAGCTTTCTTT	CASSTLTGADTEAFF
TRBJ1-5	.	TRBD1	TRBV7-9	TGTGCCAGCAGCCAAGATGAGGGGACAGGGAATCAGCCCCAGCATTTT	CASSQDEGTGNQPQHF
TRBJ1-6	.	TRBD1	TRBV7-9	TGTTCCAGCAGCTCACCCGGGACAGGCTTAGCATCACCCCTCCACTTT	CSSSSPGTGLASPLHF
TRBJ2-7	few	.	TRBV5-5	TGTGCCAGCAGCGCATTCCCAGGGGTCGAGCAGTACTTC	CASSAFPGVEQYF
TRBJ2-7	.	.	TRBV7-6	TGTGCCAGCAGCCGGCGGGACAGCTCCTACGAGCAGTACTTC	CASSRRDSSYEQYF
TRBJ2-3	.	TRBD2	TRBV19	TGTGCCAGTAGCTCGGGACTAGCGGGAAGCACAGATACGCAGTATTTT	CASSSGLAGSTDTQYF